One and the same sample provided the 15 T cell receptor beta chains below, sequenced in a study of CD8 T cells in Susac syndrome. The RNA input was roughly 0.45 to 1 ug, and it was reverse transcribed with random hexamers. TCRdb re-derived calls from the immunoSEQ multiplex PCR reads in MiXCR, one entry per CDR3 protein. Of about 94,000 distinct CDR3 sequences listed, around 94% are singletons. Sequencing used CD4+ T cells from PBMCs. These receptors were collected from a human donor with Susac syndrome.

This clonotype was seen once. This chain links TRBV2 with TRBJ2-5, with TRBD1 matching 9 bases. Trimming removed 5 bases from V and 3 bases from J; junction bases left unmatched: 4. This CDR3 region has 14 residues. CDR1 SNHLY and CDR2 FYNNEI come from the germline V gene. CDR3 protein: CASSSGTGKETQYF. The CDR3 nucleotides are TGTGCCAGCAGTTCCGGGACAGGGAAAGAGACCCAGTACTTC.

This chain links TRBV7-8 with TRBJ2-4, with 8 bases fitting TRBD2. The germline V gene encodes CDR1 SGHVS and CDR2 FQNEAQ. J gave up 8 bases and V 1 base, and 7 bases lay outside the gene matches. The length of the CDR3 is 15 residues. The CDR3 DNA reads as TGTGCCAGCAGCTTAGTCGGGGGGGTAATACACATTCAGTACTTC. Translating gives CASSLVGGVIHIQYF.

The rearrangement uses TRBV29-1 and TRBJ1-1, with 7 positions matching TRBD1. J gave up 0 bases and V 5 bases, and 3 bases lay outside the gene matches. CDR3 length equals 13 residues. Germline lookup yields CDR1 SQVTM and CDR2 ANQGSEA. CDR3 sequence: CSVRGGMNTEAFF. In nucleotides, the CDR3 is TGCAGCGTTCGAGGGGGCATGAACACTGAAGCTTTCTTT. The variable domain in full, with the rest retrieved from reference TRBV29-1 and TRBJ1-1, is SAVISQKPSRDICQRGTSLTIQCQVDSQVTMMFWYRQQPGQSLTLIATANQGSEATYESGFVIDKFPISRPNLTFSTLTVSNMSPEDSSIYLCSVRGGMNTEAFFGQGTRLTVV.

The V call is TRBV4-3, the J call TRBJ1-2, with 8 bases fitting TRBD1. The CDR3 loop spans 16 amino acids. J lost 7 bases, V lost 0 bases, and 10 bases had no gene match. Germline CDR1 is LGHNA and CDR2 is YSLEER. The CDR3 loop is CASSQDPQGALGGYTF. DNA for the CDR3: TGCGCCAGCAGCCAAGATCCCCAGGGGGCATTAGGTGGCTACACCTTC.

The chain joins TRBV30 to TRBJ2-5, with D uncertain. The CDR3 is 15 amino acids. CDR1 and CDR2 from the germline V gene are GTSNPN and SVGIG (reference sequence). Between the trimmed V and J ends, which lost 0 bases and 5 bases, there was a span of 16 bases. This CDR3 is CAWSVGQSPGETQYF. The CDR3 DNA is TGTGCCTGGAGTGTAGGGCAGAGTCCCGGGGAGACCCAGTACTTC.

The rearrangement uses TRBV7-2 and TRBJ2-3; unclear D gene. The CDR3 totals 14 residues. From germline, CDR1 is SGHTA and CDR2 FQGNSA. Trimming cost V 0 bases and J 5 bases, with 9 bases left between them. This chain's CDR3 is CASSLAALGDTQYF. The CDR3 nucleotides are TGTGCCAGCAGCTTAGCGGCTCTAGGAGATACGCAGTATTTT.

This clonotype was counted a single time. The chain combines TRBV19 with TRBJ2-3, with D possibly being TRBD1 (6 bases). The CDR3 contains 13 residues. V lost 6 bases and J lost 4, with 11 bases in between. Germline assignment: CDR1 LNHDA and CDR2 SQIVND (reference sequence). The CDR3, as DNA: TGTGCCAGTAGGCCCACAGGGTCAGATACGCAGTATTTT. Translating gives CASRPTGSDTQYF.

The chain links TRBV19 to TRBJ1-5; 7 bases agree with TRBD1. CDR1 is LNHDA, CDR2 SQIVND, per germline (reference sequence). J was trimmed by 2 bases and V by 6 bases; bases with no gene match: 10. CDR3 length: 16 amino acids. CDR3 in amino acids: CASSPTGAGGNQPQHF. CDR3 nucleotides: TGTGCCAGTAGCCCTACAGGGGCTGGAGGCAATCAGCCCCAGCATTTT.

This rearrangement joins TRBV20-1 to TRBJ2-5; TRBD2 matches 8 bases. V lost 7 bases and J lost 3; bases outside the gene matches: 4. CDR1 and CDR2 from the germline V gene are DFQATT and SNEGSKA (reference sequence). This CDR3 comprises 12 residues. The CDR3 DNA reads TGCAGTGGGGGTAGCGGGGAAGAGACCCAGTACTTC. Protein: CSGGSGEETQYF.

This clonotype was seen just once. The J gene is TRBJ2-7, the V gene TRBV5-8, with a tentative D call TRBD1 (5 bases). This CDR3 is 14 amino acids long. The germline V and J ends were trimmed by 3 bases and 2 bases, with 12 bases remaining between them. Germline V lookup: CDR1 SGHTS, CDR2 YDEGEE. The CDR3 spells CASSYGQIAYEQYF. CDR3 in DNA: TGTGCCAGCAGCTATGGACAAATAGCCTACGAGCAGTACTTC.

The rearrangement links TRBV12-3 or TRBV12-4 to TRBJ2-2; possibly TRBD2 for D (7 bases). The CDR3 runs 14 residues. The germline V and J ends were trimmed by 6 bases and 4 bases, with 12 bases remaining between them. The CDR3 loop reads CASRRGGSTGELFF. CDR3 DNA sequence: TGTGCCAGCAGGAGGGGGGGAAGCACCGGGGAGCTGTTTTTT.

The chain recombines TRBV12-3 or TRBV12-4 with TRBJ2-7; the match to TRBD2 covers 8 bases. CDR3 length: 14 residues. V shed 5 bases, J shed 5 bases, and the junction held 8 bases outside the gene matches. This CDR3 is CASSPGLASDEQYF. CDR3 DNA sequence: TGTGCCAGCAGTCCTGGACTAGCTTCGGACGAGCAGTACTTC.

This sequence joins TRBV12-3 or TRBV12-4 and TRBJ1-2, with D perhaps matching TRBD1 (6 bases). The length of the CDR3 is 14 residues. Trimming left V 10 bases short and J 0 bases short, with 15 bases between. The CDR3 DNA reads TGTGCCACCTCCGGACAGTTGACTAACTATGGCTACACCTTC. It yields the protein CATSGQLTNYGYTF.

The CDR3 coding sequence is TGTGCCAGCTCACCAGGTCAGGGAACAGGGATAGACATTCAGTACTTC. It specifies CASSPGQGTGIDIQYF. This chain joins TRBV18 and TRBJ2-4, with D tentatively TRBD1 (6 bases). V was trimmed by 2 bases and J by 8 bases, leaving 19 bases between them. CDR3 size: 16 residues. Germline assignment: CDR1 KGHSH and CDR2 LQKENI.

V gene TRBV7-9 combines with J gene TRBJ1-1; D is unclear. V dropped 2 bases and J dropped 4 bases, with 11 bases sitting between them. Germline CDR1 reads SEHNR; CDR2 reads FQNEAQ (reference sequence). The CDR3 extends over 14 amino acids. The CDR3, as DNA: TGTGCCAGCAGCTTAAAAGGGAGGACCACTGAAGCTTTCTTT. Amino acids: CASSLKGRTTEAFF.